The clone carrying this T cell receptor beta chain showed up just a few times. From the RT-PCR reads, TCRdb called clonotypes with MiXCR, one entry per CDR3 protein. The sample carries some 550,000 distinct CDR3 sequences, less than 25% recorded once. The sample belongs to a study of response to subunit inactivated influenza vaccine. The sample was also linked to a second study, of T cells expressing NK-cell markers. Per that paper: A 5'RACE template switching approach incorporating UMIs was used to make TCR beta cDNA.

Sequencing used CD4+ T cells sorted from PBMCs, obtained roughly 13 days after vaccination. This TCR derives from a man over 45 who received an inactivated influenza vaccine.

In nucleotides, the CDR3 is TGCAGTGCGCCTATTTCCGGGACACAGAGCAATCAGCCCCAGCATTTT. Amino acid sequence: CSAPISGTQSNQPQHF. This chain links TRBV20-1 with TRBJ1-5, with D possibly TRBD1 on 6 matching bases. Germline CDR1 DFQATT, CDR2 SNEGSKA (reference sequence). V was pared by 6 bases and J by 1 base, with 19 bases between. The CDR3 is 16 residues long.